This TCR beta chain originates from a study of pediatric ulcerative colitis. The sample holds a few counts of this clone. The antigen remains unidentified. CDR3 length equals 13 residues. Germline CDR1 LNHDA, CDR2 SQIVND (reference sequence). V was shortened by 7 bases and J by 0 bases, with 7 bases between the two germline ends. During colonoscopy, one to two rectal pinch biopsies were collected. Generated by immunoSEQ multiplex PCR, the TCRdb table keeps only in-frame clones and is missing some. Of roughly 23,000 clones listed, about two thirds are singletons. Findings and caveats of the study: Clonal expansions reduced rectal repertoire diversity in acute severe colitis.

The TCR sequence derives from a boy younger than 18 with severe ulcerative colitis. Sequencing was done on a sample of gut tissue. The genes are TRBV19 and TRBJ1-5; D might be TRBD1 (5 bases). The CDR3 spells CASTTASNQPQHF. CDR3 in DNA: TGTGCCAGTACGACAGCTAGCAATCAGCCCCAGCATTTT.